This T cell receptor (beta chain) is from a study of regulatory T cells in long-lasting Graves disease (dated by TCRdb to the early 2020s). For context, the study as a whole: In the newly diagnosed Graves' disease group, patients had been taking antithyroid drugs for less than 3 months. Peripheral blood TCR sequencing and RNA sequencing compared persistent Graves' disease patients with newly diagnosed Graves' disease patients. The study was registered as a clinical trial and conducted in China. A total of 33 samples underwent TCR sequencing: around 13 from persistent and roughly 20 from newly diagnosed Graves' disease patients.

Per the publication, the time point label means: newly diagnosed GD, antithyroid drugs for less than 3 months. RNA was extracted from PBMCs in TRIzol for both TCR sequencing and RNA sequencing. The diagnosis of Graves' disease was made according to American Thyroid Association guidelines. The patients came from an endocrinology department in Xi'an, China. From each patient, around 8.3 milliliters of peripheral blood was collected into an EDTA anticoagulant tube. Ficoll Paque Plus density gradient separation was used to isolate PBMCs, and no further T cell sorting was performed. An Agilent 2100 Bioanalyzer and agarose gel were used to assess RNA quality, and a NanoDrop 2000 was used to measure RNA concentration. General conclusions and limits of the study: TRBV28, TRBJ1-2 and TRBJ2-5 were preferentially used in persistent disease, while TRBV20-1 and TRBJ2-1 were favored in newly diagnosed disease. The authors noted that the small sample size was a limitation that may lower accuracy. Sequencing and analysis were limited to the TCR beta chain. Lower TCR Shannon entropy and fewer highly expanded clones were observed in persistent Graves' disease patients than in newly diagnosed patients, which suggested clonal expansion. Persistent patients shared more public clonotypes among themselves (around 3,000) than newly diagnosed patients did (about 1,000). The study examined only peripheral blood because the primary lesion, thyroid tissue, could not be accessed.

From cysteine to phenylalanine, the CDR3 is 14 amino acids long. Of all the DNA, just the CDR3 is kept, 42 bases in frame from base 1. Taken from the germline V gene, the CDR1 and CDR2 loops are SGHAT and FQNNGV. Cut back by 5 bases and 6 bases, the V and J ends lie 17 bases apart. Libraries came from multiplex PCR. The sequencing machine was an Illumina HiSeq 4000. CDR3 regions were amplified by Arm-PCR with iRepertoire HTBI primers to construct TCR beta libraries. Before sequencing, the PCR products underwent gel purification. Under the source paper's analysis protocol: Gene usage analysis of CDR3 amino acid clonotypes relied on the approximately 62 TRBV and about 15 TRBJ segments identified across samples. COPE and FqMerger were used to merge filtered high-quality paired reads into contigs. Contigs were aligned with BLAST to IMGT TRBV, TRBD and TRBJ reference genes, and CDR3 was defined per IMGT. Any clonotype with a frequency above 0.1% was classified as a highly expanded clone. Repertoire diversity was measured by Shannon entropy, and V-J evenness by the Gini coefficient. A clonotype found in more than one individual was treated as public. In TCRdb, the public reads were trimmed at Q25 with fastp and aligned with MiXCR, with productive beta chains retained. Each CDR3 protein gets just one entry, which takes the most common genes and DNA from the rows behind it. These V and J calls derive from TCRdb rather than the authors' analysis. This sample has 530,000 or so distinct CDR3 sequences in its table, and roughly 14% of those were observed once. Clones ranked in the top ten supply over 7.5% of the sample.

This clonotype occurred many times. Its antigen is still unknown. Base qualities are not at hand, and no much larger clone is one base apart. These data were also filed under a second study, of T cells in Graves' hyperthyroidism and ophthalmopathy. The second study also describes: Stable Graves' hyperthyroidism was defined as no progression to ophthalmopathy during 18 months of follow-up. Hyperthyroidism patients were newly diagnosed, with disease duration under 2 months, and aged 18 to 65 years. The study excluded patients with uncontrolled infections, other autoimmune diseases, pregnancy or lactation. Clinical symptoms, serum thyroxine and TRAb, thyroid ultrasound, and orbital computed tomography formed the basis for the diagnoses. The TCR CDR3 was subjected to a first round of RT-PCR using the HTBI primer set and the Qiagen OneStep RT-PCR kit. Most expanded thyroid clonotypes (frequency above 0.001) were also found in blood, which suggests that blood repertoires may mirror thyroid immune responses. A 13 V-J signature model separated ophthalmopathy from stable hyperthyroidism, with 87.88% sensitivity and roughly 81% specificity in cross-validation and 80%/75% in testing. In validation, progression to ophthalmopathy was predicted by the model with 55% to 71% sensitivity and 72.22% specificity, a median of around 5.9 months before onset. To identify TCR V-J signatures that set the groups apart, the researchers used a discovery cohort of 100 patients, made up of under 45 with Graves' ophthalmopathy and about 60 with stable Graves' hyperthyroidism. An independent validation cohort of fewer than 20 hyperthyroidism patients and approximately 17 patients who later progressed to ophthalmopathy tested prospective prediction of ophthalmopathy. The roughly 91 discovery patients were randomly divided into training and test sets at a 7:3 ratio. In about 6 Graves' hyperthyroidism patients, the study also compared T-cell repertoires from thyroid tissue with T-cell repertoires from blood. After sampling, hyperthyroidism patients received methimazole starting at 30 mg daily, and ophthalmopathy patients received high-dose intravenous methylprednisolone. Libraries were constructed in a second round of multiplex PCR, after which size selection and purification were carried out. Sequencing of the libraries was done on an Illumina HiSeq2000 using paired-end 100 bp reads. SOAPnuke was used to process the raw data, with reads discarded if the reads contained adapters or uncalled bases, had a mean Phred below 15, or lacked an exact constant-primer or identifier match. COPE v1.2.5 was used to merge the high-quality paired reads, and each unique nucleotide sequence was defined as a clonotype. MiTCR v1.1 was used to align clonotypes to the IMGT TRBV, TRBD and TRBJ reference segments. Analysis was restricted to V-J combinations with a frequency above 0.0001, which covered 99.2% of repertoires. A TCS score was defined as the ratio between F50 (clonal expansion) and ExV (chaos), using BLOSUM62-based TCRdist between CDR3 peptides within each V-J. Welch's t-statistics and random forest reduced fewer than 600 V-J features to under 15, which were used in a naive Bayes classifier (R e1071). Sample size was not statistically predetermined, and blinding of investigators to group allocation was not performed. According to the paper, TCR Vbeta CDR3 sequencing was carried out on 135 peripheral blood samples, which came from fewer than 50 ophthalmopathy, fewer than 80 hyperthyroidism and about 17 progressor patients.

The sample consisted of peripheral blood mononuclear cells (PBMCs), taken at new diagnosis, from a patient treated with antithyroid drugs. The chain joins TRBV11-2 to TRBJ2-7, and perhaps TRBD2 as D gene, on 5 matching bases. This receptor was identified in a man aged 25 to 40 with Graves disease. Donor details come from another sample of the same person, matched by shared clones. The nucleotide sequence reads TGTGCCAGCAGCCCCCGTGAGGGAGTGTCCGAGCAGTACTTC. Its translation reads: CASSPREGVSEQYF.